The 17 T cell receptor beta chains below come from one sample, sequenced in a study of OX40 agonist ivuxolimab in advanced cancers. Using immunoSEQ multiplex PCR, the repertoire was profiled, and TCRdb retains in-frame clones only, with some absent. Of about 65,000 clones in the sample, around 87% were seen once. The sequencing used CD4+ or CD8+ T cells sorted from blood, collected in a trial of the OX40 agonist ivuxolimab. All receptors derive from an adult with an advanced solid tumor such as melanoma, head and neck, liver or kidney cancer.

This chain links TRBV9 with TRBJ1-1; maybe TRBD1 (5 bases). V lost 0 bases to trimming and J lost 0 bases, with 6 bases between them. The V gene's germline CDR1 is SGDLS and CDR2 YYNGEE. This CDR3 comprises 14 residues. The CDR3 here is CASSVEGLNTEAFF. As DNA, the CDR3 is TGTGCCAGCAGCGTAGAGGGGCTGAACACTGAAGCTTTCTTT.

The sample holds a few counts of this clone. The gene calls are TRBV5-1 and TRBJ1-2, with 8 nucleotides matching TRBD1. This CDR3 contains 17 residues. Germline V gene data show CDR1 as SGHRS and CDR2 as YFSETQ. V lost 0 bases to trimming and J lost 3 bases; unmatched junction nucleotides: 10. The CDR3 reads CASSLELRSGGDYGYTF. CDR3 bases: TGCGCCAGCAGCTTGGAGCTTCGATCAGGGGGCGACTATGGCTACACCTTC.

The chain carries TRBV6-4 and TRBJ1-1; TRBD1 might be the D (6 bases). The ends were cut back, 5 bases at V and 3 bases at J, with 13 bases in the middle. Germline V gene sequence: CDR1 MRHNA, CDR2 SNTAGT. The CDR3 spans 14 residues. CDR3 residues: CASSNRESDTEAFF. CDR3 nucleotides: TGTGCCAGCAGTAACAGGGAATCAGACACTGAAGCTTTCTTT.

The chain uses TRBV2 and TRBJ2-5; no clear D gene. CDR1 is SNHLY and CDR2 is FYNNEI in the germline V gene. Trimming removed 7 bases from V and 0 bases from J, with 3 bases in between. CDR3 length: 11 residues. The CDR3 region is CASKYQETQYF. The CDR3 DNA reads as TGTGCCAGCAAGTACCAAGAGACCCAGTACTTC.

This chain joins TRBV23-1 and TRBJ2-7; D ambiguous. TRBV23-1 is an ORF, with its function uncertain. V gave up 3 bases and J gave up 3 bases, with 3 bases separating them. CDR3 length equals 11 residues. CDR3 sequence (DNA): TGCGCCAGCAGTCATAGCTACGAGCAGTACTTC. Residues: CASSHSYEQYF.

V is TRBV7-8 and J is TRBJ1-6; D is unclear. CDR1 is SGHVS, CDR2 FQNEAQ, per germline. The ends were cut back, 7 bases at V and 10 bases at J, with 17 bases in the middle. There are 14 residues in the CDR3. CDR3 sequence (DNA): TGTGCCAGCAAGGTATCAGGCATTAACTCACCCCTCCACTTT. Translation gives CASKVSGINSPLHF.

The genes are TRBV6-5 and TRBJ1-3; unclear D gene. The germline V gene encodes CDR1 MNHEY and CDR2 SVGAGI. V was trimmed by 0 bases and J by 3 bases, leaving 12 bases between them. The CDR3 sequence is 16 residues long. CDR3 nucleotide sequence: TGTGCCAGCAGTTACTCGGCCGGAGGATTTGGAAACACCATATATTTT. This gives the protein CASSYSAGGFGNTIYF.

This clone came up once. The V and J genes are TRBV10-3 and TRBJ2-3, with 7 bases lining up with TRBD2. After removal of 3 bases from V and 1 base from J, the junction contained 16 bases not matched to a gene. CDR1 and CDR2 from the germline V gene are ENHRY and SYGVKD. There are 19 residues in the CDR3. This CDR3 is CAISDHGRGLKLGTDTQYF. For the CDR3, the DNA is TGTGCCATCAGTGACCACGGGCGGGGGTTAAAATTAGGCACAGATACGCAGTATTTT.

The chain couples TRBV14 to TRBJ1-1; weak D call: TRBD1 (6 bases). V was pared by 2 bases and J by 4 bases, with 20 bases between. Germline CDR1 reads SGHDN; CDR2 reads FVKESK. This CDR3 comprises 17 residues. CDR3: CASSQRGGEQEITEAFF. In nucleotides, the CDR3 is TGTGCCAGCAGCCAACGGGGGGGCGAGCAGGAAATCACTGAAGCTTTCTTT.

This sequence joins TRBV7-2 and TRBJ2-5; 8 nucleotides line up with TRBD1. The CDR3 has 17 residues. V was clipped by 5 bases and J by 4 bases; unmatched bases: 15. The germline V gene has CDR1 SGHTA and CDR2 FQGNSA. The CDR3 DNA is TGTGCCAGCAGCCCTATAAACTCTGGACAGGGAGGAGAGACCCAGTACTTC. It is translated as CASSPINSGQGGETQYF.

The chain employs TRBV6-1 and TRBJ1-3, with 7 bases fitting TRBD1. The CDR3 runs 13 residues. With V trimmed by 6 bases and J by 4 bases, 3 bases remained unmatched. Germline values: CDR1 MNHNS, CDR2 SASEGT. The CDR3 sequence: CASRDRYGNTIYF. DNA of the CDR3: TGTGCCAGCAGGGACAGGTACGGAAACACCATATATTTT.

The V gene is TRBV9, the J gene TRBJ1-1; D is ambiguous. The V end was cut by 0 bases, the J end by 7 bases, with 10 bases between. Germline V gene data show CDR1 as SGDLS and CDR2 as YYNGEE. The CDR3 length is 13 residues. The CDR3 region is CASSVATVSEAFF. In DNA form, the CDR3 reads TGTGCCAGCAGCGTAGCTACCGTCAGTGAAGCTTTCTTT.

The chain carries TRBV10-2 and TRBJ2-2; 10 bases are shared with TRBD1. The CDR3 runs to 18 residues. CDR1 is WSHSY, CDR2 SAAADI, per germline. The trim removed 4 bases at V and 5 bases at J, leaving 13 bases unmatched. The CDR3 sequence is CASSVHRDRGRGTGELFF. For the CDR3, the DNA is TGCGCCAGCAGTGTCCACCGGGACAGGGGTCGAGGGACCGGGGAGCTGTTTTTT.

This chain joins TRBV7-9 and TRBJ1-2, with unresolved D. The V end lost 5 bases, the J end lost 8 bases, and 18 bases lay between the germline ends. Germline CDR1 is SEHNR and CDR2 is FQNEAQ (reference sequence). The CDR3 contains 14 residues. The CDR3 nucleotides are TGTGCCAGCAGCCCTGGAATGTACTGGGCCGGCTACACCTTC. It translates to CASSPGMYWAGYTF.

The V and J genes are TRBV5-1 and TRBJ1-1, with 9 bases fitting TRBD1. Germline V gives CDR1 SGHRS, CDR2 YFSETQ. V shed 4 bases, J shed 1 base, and the junction held 8 bases outside the gene matches. This CDR3 spans 16 amino acids. CDR3 bases: TGCGCCAGCAGCCTAGGACAGGGGCCCCCGAACACTGAAGCTTTCTTT. Amino acids: CASSLGQGPPNTEAFF.

The chain recombines TRBV10-1 with TRBJ1-1; D is uncertain. The CDR3 contains 14 residues. The germline V gene encodes CDR1 WNHNN and CDR2 SYGVQD (reference sequence). V lost 8 bases and J 5 bases, leaving 18 bases between the germline ends. The CDR3 region has the DNA TGCGCCAGCGAAGAAAGGGAAAAGGGAACTGAAGCTTTCTTT. Amino acids: CASEEREKGTEAFF.

The chain couples TRBV23-1 to TRBJ1-2, with TRBD1 as a possible D gene (5 bases). TRBV23-1 is placed among ORFs of uncertain function. The V and J ends lost 7 bases and 5 bases respectively, with 23 bases between them. The length of the CDR3 is 16 residues. DNA for the CDR3: TGCGCCAGCAACCGACCTAGGGCAGGGCGAGGGTATGGCTACACCTTC. Translation: CASNRPRAGRGYGYTF.